This T cell receptor beta chain stems from a study of identifying expanded T cells in peripheral blood (dated by TCRdb to between 2019 and 2020). Concerning the study at large: Technical replicates were generated by sequencing separate aliquots of the same genomic DNA pool, with four replicates compared pairwise.

No immune events, such as infections, were documented for the healthy donors during the collection period. Healthy-donor blood repertoires served as a training cohort to calibrate time-dependent variance in a beta-binomial model of T-cell clone differential abundance. The training cohort was composed of around ten healthy donors, 3 female and 7 male. On average the donors were around 39 years old, and their ages spanned about 29 to 65 years. Whole blood was collected from each healthy donor at three time points spaced around 2 weeks apart and obtained from a commercial supplier. For immunosequencing, genomic DNA was extracted from whole blood that had not been sorted. General findings and caveats noted by the study authors: Approximately 1.1 differentially abundant clones were flagged by the binomial model between technical replicates, whereas about 16.4 and 19 were flagged over approximately two weeks and four weeks, respectively. In all healthy donors, the variance in clone template counts between samples taken two weeks apart rose significantly as total template count increased. The beta-binomial model significantly reduced the number of clones called differentially abundant and the false-positive rate across all healthy-donor time intervals. The authors expected that over much longer intervals, such as months to years, biological variance in healthy repertoires might increase even further.

V is shortened by 8 bases, J by 4 bases, and the region joining them spans 14 bases. Its CDR3 holds 14 amino acids, cysteine through phenylalanine. This entry keeps only the CDR3 DNA: 42 bases, framed from base 1. From a lookup of the germline V gene (reference sequence), CDR1 and CDR2 are MNHEY and SMNVEV. TCRbeta CDR3 regions were profiled by bias-controlled multiplex PCR amplification of genomic DNA with the immunoSEQ Assay. Turning to the authors' computational methods: The absolute abundance of each unique TCRbeta CDR3 region was quantified after sequences were collapsed and filtered. Differential abundance was assessed using a binomial (Fisher-equivalent) model and a beta-binomial model in which time-dependent variance fitted from healthy donors was added. Any clone with fewer than 5 combined templates was excluded, and a clone was called differentially abundant if its Benjamini-Hochberg FDR was below 0.01. Beta-binomial variance was modeled as a function of total template count across the two samples using the form v = (b*log(k)+a)^2. TCRdb carries this immuneACCESS record with in-frame sequences only. Its versions omit some clonotypes, under half of them owing to an unresolved V gene in the studies checked, with the rest unexplained. Clonal size and the V and J genes are those of that table, whereas D and trimming came from the DNA. Present in this sample are around 50,000 clones, approximately 89% of which were seen just once. Clones ranked in the top ten supply around 3.5% of the sample.

To note about this clone: This clone's antigen is unknown. One base away there is no much larger clone; base qualities are not given.

This receptor was identified in a person between 18 and 75 years old in good health. The specimen was blood. The chain uses TRBV27 and TRBJ2-2; no D gene call is confident. The nucleotides are TGTGCCAGCGGCCAACGGCGTTCCACCGGGGAGCTGTTTTTT. Its protein reads: CASGQRRSTGELFF.